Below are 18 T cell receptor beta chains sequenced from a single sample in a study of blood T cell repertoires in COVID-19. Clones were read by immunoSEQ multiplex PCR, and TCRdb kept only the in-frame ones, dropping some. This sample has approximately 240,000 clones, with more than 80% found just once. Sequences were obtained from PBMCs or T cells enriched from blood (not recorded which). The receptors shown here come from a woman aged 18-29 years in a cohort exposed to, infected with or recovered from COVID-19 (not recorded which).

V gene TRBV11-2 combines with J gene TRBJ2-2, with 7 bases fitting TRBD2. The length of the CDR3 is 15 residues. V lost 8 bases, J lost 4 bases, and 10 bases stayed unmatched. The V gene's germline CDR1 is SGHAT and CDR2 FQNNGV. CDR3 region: CASPLGEGGTGELFF. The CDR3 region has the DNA TGTGCCAGCCCCTTAGGGGAGGGCGGCACCGGGGAGCTGTTTTTT.

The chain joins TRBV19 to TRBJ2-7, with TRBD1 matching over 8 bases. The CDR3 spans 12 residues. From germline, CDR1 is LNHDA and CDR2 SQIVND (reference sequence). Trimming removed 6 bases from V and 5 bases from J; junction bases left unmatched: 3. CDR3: CASRDRADEQYF. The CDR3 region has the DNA TGTGCCAGTAGGGACAGGGCGGACGAGCAGTACTTC. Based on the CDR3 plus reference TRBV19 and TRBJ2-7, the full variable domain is DGGITQSPKYLFRKEGQNVTLSCEQNLNHDAMYWYRQDPGQGLRLIYYSQIVNDFQKGDIAEGYSVSREKKESFPLTVTSAQKNPTAFYLCASRDRADEQYFGPGTRLTVT.

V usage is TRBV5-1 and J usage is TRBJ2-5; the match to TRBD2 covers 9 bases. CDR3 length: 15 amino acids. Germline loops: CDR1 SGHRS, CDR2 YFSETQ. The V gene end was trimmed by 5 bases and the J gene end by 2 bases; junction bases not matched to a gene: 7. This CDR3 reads CASSKSSGAQETQYF. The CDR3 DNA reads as TGCGCCAGCAGTAAATCTAGCGGGGCTCAAGAGACCCAGTACTTC.

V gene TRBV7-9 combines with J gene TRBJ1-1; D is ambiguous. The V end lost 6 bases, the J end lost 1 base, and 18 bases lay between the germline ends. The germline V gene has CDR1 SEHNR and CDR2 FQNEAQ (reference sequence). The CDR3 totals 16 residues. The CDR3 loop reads CASRSTNSGPNTEAFF. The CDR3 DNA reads TGTGCCAGCAGGTCAACAAACAGCGGACCGAACACTGAAGCTTTCTTT.

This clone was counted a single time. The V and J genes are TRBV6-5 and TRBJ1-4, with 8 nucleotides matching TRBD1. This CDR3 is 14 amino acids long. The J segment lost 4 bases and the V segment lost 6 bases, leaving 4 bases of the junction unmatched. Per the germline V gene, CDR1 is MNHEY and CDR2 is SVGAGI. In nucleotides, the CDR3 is TGTGCCAGCAGCTTGACAGGGGATAATGAAAAACTGTTTTTT. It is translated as CASSLTGDNEKLFF.

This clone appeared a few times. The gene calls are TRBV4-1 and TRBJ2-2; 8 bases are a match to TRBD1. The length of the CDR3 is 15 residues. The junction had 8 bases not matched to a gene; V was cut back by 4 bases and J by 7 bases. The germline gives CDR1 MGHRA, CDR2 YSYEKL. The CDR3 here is CASSPRTGYNGELFF. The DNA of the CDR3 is TGCGCCAGCAGCCCTAGGACAGGGTATAACGGGGAGCTGTTTTTT.

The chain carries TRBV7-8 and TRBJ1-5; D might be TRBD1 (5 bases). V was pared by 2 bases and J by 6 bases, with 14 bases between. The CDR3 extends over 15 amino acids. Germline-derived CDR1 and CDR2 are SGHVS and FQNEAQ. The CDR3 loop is CASSLSRGLGQPQHF. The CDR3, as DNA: TGTGCCAGCAGCTTATCTAGGGGACTGGGTCAGCCCCAGCATTTT.

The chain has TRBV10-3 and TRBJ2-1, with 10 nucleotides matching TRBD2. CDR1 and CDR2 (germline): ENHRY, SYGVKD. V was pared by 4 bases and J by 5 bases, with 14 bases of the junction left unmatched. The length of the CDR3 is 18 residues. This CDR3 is CAISGQGLRTSGNNEQFF. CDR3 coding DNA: TGTGCCATCAGTGGACAGGGATTAAGGACTAGCGGCAACAATGAGCAGTTCTTC.

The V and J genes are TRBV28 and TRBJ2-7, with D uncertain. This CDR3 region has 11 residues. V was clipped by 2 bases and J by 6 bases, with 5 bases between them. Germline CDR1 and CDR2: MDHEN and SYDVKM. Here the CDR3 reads CASSLNFEQYF. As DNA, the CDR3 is TGTGCCAGCAGTTTAAACTTCGAGCAGTACTTC. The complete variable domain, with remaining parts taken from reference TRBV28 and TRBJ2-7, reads DVKVTQSSRYLVKRTGEKVFLECVQDMDHENMFWYRQDPGLGLRLIYFSYDVKMKEKGDIPEGYSVSREKKERFSLILESASTNQTSMYLCASSLNFEQYFGPGTRLTVT.

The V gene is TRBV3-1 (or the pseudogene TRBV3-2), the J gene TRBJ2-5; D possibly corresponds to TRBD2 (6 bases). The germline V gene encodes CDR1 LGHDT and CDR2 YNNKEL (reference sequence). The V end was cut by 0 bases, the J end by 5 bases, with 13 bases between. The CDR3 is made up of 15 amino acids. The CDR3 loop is CASSQDGGGGETQYF. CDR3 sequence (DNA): TGTGCCAGCAGCCAAGATGGGGGAGGCGGCGAGACCCAGTACTTC.

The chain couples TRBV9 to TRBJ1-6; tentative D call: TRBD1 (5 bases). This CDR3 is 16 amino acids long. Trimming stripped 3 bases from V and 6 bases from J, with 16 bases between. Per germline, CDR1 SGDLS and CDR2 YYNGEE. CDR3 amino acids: CASSAEWGLPNSPLHF. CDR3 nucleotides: TGTGCCAGCAGCGCCGAATGGGGCCTCCCTAATTCACCCCTCCACTTT.

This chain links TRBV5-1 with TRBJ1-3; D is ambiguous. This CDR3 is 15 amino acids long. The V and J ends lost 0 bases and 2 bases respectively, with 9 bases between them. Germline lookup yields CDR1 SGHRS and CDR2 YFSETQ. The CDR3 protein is CASSLAETPGNTIYF. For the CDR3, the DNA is TGCGCCAGCAGCTTGGCCGAGACACCTGGAAACACCATATATTTT. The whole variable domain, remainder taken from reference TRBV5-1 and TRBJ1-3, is KAGVTQTPRYLIKTRGQQVTLSCSPISGHRSVSWYQQTPGQGLQFLFEYFSETQRNKGNFPGRFSGRQFSNSRSEMNVSTLELGDSALYLCASSLAETPGNTIYFGEGSWLTVV.

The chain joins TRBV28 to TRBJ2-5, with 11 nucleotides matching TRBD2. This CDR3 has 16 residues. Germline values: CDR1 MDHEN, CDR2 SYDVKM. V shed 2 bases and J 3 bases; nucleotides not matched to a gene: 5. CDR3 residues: CASSLLAGGRKETQYF. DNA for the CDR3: TGTGCCAGCAGTTTACTAGCGGGGGGCCGAAAAGAGACCCAGTACTTC.

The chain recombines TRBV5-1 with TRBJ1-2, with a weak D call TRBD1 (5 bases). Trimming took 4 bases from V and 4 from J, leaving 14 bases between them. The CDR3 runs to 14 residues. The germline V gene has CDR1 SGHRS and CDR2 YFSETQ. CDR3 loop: CASSDNQGTYGYTF. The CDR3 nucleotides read TGCGCCAGCAGCGACAATCAGGGTACCTATGGCTACACCTTC.

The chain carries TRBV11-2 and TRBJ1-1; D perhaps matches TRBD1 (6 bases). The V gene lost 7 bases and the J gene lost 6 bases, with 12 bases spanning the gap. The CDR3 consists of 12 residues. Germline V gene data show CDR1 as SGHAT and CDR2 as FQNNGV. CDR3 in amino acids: CASTIQGPEAFF. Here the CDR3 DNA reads TGTGCCAGCACGATACAGGGACCTGAAGCTTTCTTT.

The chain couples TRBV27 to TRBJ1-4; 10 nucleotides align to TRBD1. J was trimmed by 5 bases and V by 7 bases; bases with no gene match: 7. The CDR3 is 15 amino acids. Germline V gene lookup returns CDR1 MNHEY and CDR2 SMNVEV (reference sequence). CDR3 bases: TGTGCCAGCAACCGGGACAGGGGATGGAATGAAAAACTGTTTTTT. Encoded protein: CASNRDRGWNEKLFF.

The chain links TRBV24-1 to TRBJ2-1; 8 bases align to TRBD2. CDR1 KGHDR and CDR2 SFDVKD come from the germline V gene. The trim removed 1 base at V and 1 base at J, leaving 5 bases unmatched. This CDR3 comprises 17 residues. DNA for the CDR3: TGTGCCACCAGTGATTTTGGCGGGGGGCTATCCTACAATGAGCAGTTCTTC. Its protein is CATSDFGGGLSYNEQFF.

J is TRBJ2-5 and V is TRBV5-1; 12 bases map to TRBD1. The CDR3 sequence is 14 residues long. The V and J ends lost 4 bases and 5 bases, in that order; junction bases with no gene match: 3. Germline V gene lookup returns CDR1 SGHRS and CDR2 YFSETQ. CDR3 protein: CASSRGQGAETQYF. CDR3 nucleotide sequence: TGCGCCAGCAGCAGGGGACAGGGGGCCGAGACCCAGTACTTC.